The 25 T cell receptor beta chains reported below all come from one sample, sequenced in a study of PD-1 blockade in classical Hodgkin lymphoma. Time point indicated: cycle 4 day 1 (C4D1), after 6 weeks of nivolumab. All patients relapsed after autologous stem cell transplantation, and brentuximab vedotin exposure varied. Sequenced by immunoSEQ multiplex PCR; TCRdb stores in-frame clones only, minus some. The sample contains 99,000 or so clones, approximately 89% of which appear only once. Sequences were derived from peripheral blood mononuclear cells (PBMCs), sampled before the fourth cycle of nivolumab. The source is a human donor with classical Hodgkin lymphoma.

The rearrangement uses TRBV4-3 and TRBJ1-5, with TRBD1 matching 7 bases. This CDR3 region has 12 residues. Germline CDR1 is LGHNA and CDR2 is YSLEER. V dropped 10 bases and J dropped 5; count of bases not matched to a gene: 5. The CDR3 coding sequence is TGCGCCAATCGACAGGGCTATCAGCCCCAGCATTTT. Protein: CANRQGYQPQHF.

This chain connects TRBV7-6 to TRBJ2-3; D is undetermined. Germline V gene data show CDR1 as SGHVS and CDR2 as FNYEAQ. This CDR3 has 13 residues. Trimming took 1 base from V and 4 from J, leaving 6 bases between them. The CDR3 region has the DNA TGTGCCAGCAGCTTAGAATTGCCAGATACGCAGTATTTT. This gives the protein CASSLELPDTQYF.

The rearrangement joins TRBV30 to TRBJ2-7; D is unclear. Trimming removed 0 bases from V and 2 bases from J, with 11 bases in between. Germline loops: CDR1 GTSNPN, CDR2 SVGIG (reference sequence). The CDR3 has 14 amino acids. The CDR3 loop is CAWSVQTPPYEQYF. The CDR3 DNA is TGTGCCTGGAGTGTACAAACTCCACCCTACGAGCAGTACTTC.

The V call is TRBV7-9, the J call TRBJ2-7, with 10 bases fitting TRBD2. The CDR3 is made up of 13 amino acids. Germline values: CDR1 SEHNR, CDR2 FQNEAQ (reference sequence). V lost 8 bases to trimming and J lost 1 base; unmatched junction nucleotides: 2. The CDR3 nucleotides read TGTGCCAGCCAACTAGCGGGGTCCTACGAGCAGTACTTC. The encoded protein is CASQLAGSYEQYF.

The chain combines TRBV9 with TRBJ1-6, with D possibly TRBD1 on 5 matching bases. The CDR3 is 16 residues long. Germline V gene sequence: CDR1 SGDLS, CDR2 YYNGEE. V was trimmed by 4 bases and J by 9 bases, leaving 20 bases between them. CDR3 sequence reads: CASSSKPTDPASPLHF. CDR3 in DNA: TGTGCCAGCAGCTCTAAACCGACAGACCCAGCTTCACCCCTCCACTTT.

In DNA form, the CDR3 reads TGTGCCAGCAGCTTGTTGGGACAGAGACGCACAGATACGCAGTATTTT. Its protein product is CASSLLGQRRTDTQYF. The rearrangement links TRBV5-6 to TRBJ2-3, with 7 bases lining up with TRBD1. V was pared by 1 base and J by 1 base, with 6 bases of the junction left unmatched. The CDR3 sequence is 16 residues long. CDR1 is SGHDT and CDR2 is YYEEEE in the germline V gene. Looking up the rest from reference TRBV5-6 and TRBJ2-3 gives the full variable domain: DAGVTQSPTHLIKTRGQQVTLRCSPKSGHDTVSWYQQALGQGPQFIFQYYEEEERQRGNFPDRFSGHQFPNYSSELNVNALLLGDSALYLCASSLLGQRRTDTQYFGPGTRLTVL.

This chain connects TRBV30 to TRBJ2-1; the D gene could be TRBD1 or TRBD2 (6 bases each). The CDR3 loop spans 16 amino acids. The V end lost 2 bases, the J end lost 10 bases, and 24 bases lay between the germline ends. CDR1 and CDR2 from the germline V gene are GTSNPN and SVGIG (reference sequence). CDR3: CAWSIDRLVGHLEQFF. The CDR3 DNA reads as TGTGCCTGGAGTATCGATAGACTAGTGGGACATCTAGAGCAGTTCTTC. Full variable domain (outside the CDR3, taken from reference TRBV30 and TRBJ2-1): SQTIHQWPATLVQPVGSPLSLECTVEGTSNPNLYWYRQAAGRGLQLLFYSVGIGQISSEVPQNLSASRPQDRQFILSSKKLLLSDSGFYLCAWSIDRLVGHLEQFFGPGTRLTVL.

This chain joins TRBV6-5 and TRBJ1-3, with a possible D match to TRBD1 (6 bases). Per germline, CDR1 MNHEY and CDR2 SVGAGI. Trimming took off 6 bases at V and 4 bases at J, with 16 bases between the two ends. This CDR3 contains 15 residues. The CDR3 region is CASRPTGTRGNTIYF. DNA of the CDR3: TGTGCCAGCAGACCTACAGGGACGAGAGGAAACACCATATATTTT.

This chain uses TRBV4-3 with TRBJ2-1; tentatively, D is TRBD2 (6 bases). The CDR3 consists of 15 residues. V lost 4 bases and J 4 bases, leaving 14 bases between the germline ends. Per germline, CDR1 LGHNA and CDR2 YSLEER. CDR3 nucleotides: TGCGCCAGCAGCCCACGGGAGAAGATTTACAATGAGCAGTTCTTC. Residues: CASSPREKIYNEQFF.

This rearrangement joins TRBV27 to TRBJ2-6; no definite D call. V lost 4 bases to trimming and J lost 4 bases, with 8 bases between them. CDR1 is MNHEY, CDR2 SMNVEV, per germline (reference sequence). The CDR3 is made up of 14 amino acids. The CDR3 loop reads CASSSPLGANVLTF. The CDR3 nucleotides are TGTGCCAGCAGTTCCCCCCTCGGGGCCAACGTCCTGACTTTC.

Here the CDR3 reads CASSDYTYEQYF. CDR3 nucleotide sequence: TGCGCCAGCAGCGACTATACCTACGAGCAGTACTTC. The chain combines TRBV10-1 with TRBJ2-7, with D perhaps matching TRBD2 (5 bases). Trimming cost V 6 bases and J 2 bases, with 8 bases left between them. The CDR3 sequence is 12 residues long. Germline V lookup: CDR1 WNHNN, CDR2 SYGVQD (reference sequence).

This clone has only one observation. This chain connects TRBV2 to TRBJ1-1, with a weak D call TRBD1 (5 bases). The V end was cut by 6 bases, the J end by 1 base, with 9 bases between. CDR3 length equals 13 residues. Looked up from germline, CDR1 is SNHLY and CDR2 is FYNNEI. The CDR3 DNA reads TGTGCCAGCAGCCAGGACACGAACACTGAAGCTTTCTTT. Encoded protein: CASSQDTNTEAFF.

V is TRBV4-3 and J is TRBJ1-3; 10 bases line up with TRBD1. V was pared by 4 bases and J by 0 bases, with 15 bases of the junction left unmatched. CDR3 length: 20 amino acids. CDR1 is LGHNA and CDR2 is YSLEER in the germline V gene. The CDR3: CASSPRPTGGSPLSGNTIYF. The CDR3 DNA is TGCGCCAGCAGCCCTCGCCCGACAGGGGGCAGCCCTCTCTCTGGAAACACCATATATTTT.

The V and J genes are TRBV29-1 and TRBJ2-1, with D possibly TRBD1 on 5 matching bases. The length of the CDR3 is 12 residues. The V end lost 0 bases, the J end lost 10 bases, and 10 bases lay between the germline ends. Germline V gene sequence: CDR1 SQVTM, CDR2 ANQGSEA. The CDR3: CSVEEPPGEQFF. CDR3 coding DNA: TGCAGCGTTGAAGAGCCACCAGGGGAGCAGTTCTTC.

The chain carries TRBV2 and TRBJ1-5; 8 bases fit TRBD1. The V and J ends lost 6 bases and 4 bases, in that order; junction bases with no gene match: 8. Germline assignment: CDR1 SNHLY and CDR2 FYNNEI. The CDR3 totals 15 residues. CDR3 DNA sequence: TGTGCCAGCAGGCGCGAGGGACAGGAGAATCAGCCCCAGCATTTT. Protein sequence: CASRREGQENQPQHF.

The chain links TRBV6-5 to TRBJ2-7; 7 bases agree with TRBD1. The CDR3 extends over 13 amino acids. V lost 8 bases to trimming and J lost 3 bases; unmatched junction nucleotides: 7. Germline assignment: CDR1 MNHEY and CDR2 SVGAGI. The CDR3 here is CASQLRQGYEQYF. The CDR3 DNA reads TGTGCCAGCCAACTCCGACAGGGCTACGAGCAGTACTTC.

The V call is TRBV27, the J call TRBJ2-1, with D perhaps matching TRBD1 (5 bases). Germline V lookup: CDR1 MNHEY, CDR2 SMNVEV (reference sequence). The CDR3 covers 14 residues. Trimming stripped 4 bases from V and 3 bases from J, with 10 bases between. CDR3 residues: CASSSDTSYNEQFF. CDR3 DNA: TGTGCCAGCAGTTCGGACACCAGCTACAATGAGCAGTTCTTC.

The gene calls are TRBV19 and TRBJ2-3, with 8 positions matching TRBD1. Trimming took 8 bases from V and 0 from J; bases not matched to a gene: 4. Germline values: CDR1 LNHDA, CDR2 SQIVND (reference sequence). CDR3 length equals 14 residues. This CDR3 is CASSRTGSTDTQYF. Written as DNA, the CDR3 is TGTGCCAGTTCCCGGACAGGGAGCACAGATACGCAGTATTTT.

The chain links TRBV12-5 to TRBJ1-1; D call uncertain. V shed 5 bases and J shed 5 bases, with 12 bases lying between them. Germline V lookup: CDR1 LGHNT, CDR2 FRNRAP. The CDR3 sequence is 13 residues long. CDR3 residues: CASGPSTGTEAFF. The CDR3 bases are TGTGCTAGTGGTCCGTCTACGGGAACTGAAGCTTTCTTT.

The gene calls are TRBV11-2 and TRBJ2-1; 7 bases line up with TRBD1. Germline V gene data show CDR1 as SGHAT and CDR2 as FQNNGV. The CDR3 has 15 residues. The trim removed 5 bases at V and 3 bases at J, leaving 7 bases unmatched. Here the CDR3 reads CASSAPGQSYNEQFF. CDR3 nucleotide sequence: TGTGCCAGCAGCGCCCCGGGACAGAGCTACAATGAGCAGTTCTTC.

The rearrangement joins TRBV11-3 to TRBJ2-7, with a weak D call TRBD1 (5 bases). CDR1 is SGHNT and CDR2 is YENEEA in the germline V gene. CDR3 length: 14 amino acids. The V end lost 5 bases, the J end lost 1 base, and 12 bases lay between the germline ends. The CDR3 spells CASSPTQGSYEQYF. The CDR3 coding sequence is TGTGCCAGCAGCCCGACCCAGGGTTCCTACGAGCAGTACTTC.

The CDR3: CASSPQQGSYEQYF. The CDR3, as DNA: TGCGCCAGCAGCCCGCAGCAGGGTTCGTACGAGCAGTACTTC. This sequence joins TRBV4-3 and TRBJ2-7; D may be TRBD1 (5 bases). CDR3 size: 14 residues. Germline V gene data show CDR1 as LGHNA and CDR2 as YSLEER. The germline V and J ends were trimmed by 4 bases and 4 bases, with 14 bases remaining between them.

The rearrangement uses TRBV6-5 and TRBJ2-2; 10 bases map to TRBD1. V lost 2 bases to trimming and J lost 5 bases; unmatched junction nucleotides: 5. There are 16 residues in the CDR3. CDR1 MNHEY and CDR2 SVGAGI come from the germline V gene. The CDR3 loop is CASSYQGQGWTGELFF. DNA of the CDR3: TGTGCCAGCAGTTACCAGGGACAGGGGTGGACCGGGGAGCTGTTTTTT.

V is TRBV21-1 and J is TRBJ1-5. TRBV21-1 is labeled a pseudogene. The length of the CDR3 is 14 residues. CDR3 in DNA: TGTGCCAGCAGCTGTGCCGGGTCTCAACGGCCCCAGCATTTT. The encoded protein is CASSCAGSQRPQHF.

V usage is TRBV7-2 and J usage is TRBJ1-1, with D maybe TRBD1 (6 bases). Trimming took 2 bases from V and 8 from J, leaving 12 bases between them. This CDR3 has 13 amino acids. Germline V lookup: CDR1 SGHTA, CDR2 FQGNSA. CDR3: CASSLSSGGEAFF. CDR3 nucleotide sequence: TGTGCCAGCAGCTTAAGCTCGGGGGGCGAAGCTTTCTTT.